This T cell receptor beta chain was sequenced during a study of identical twins. V lost 6 bases and J 4 bases, leaving 9 bases between the germline ends. Germline V gene data show CDR1 as SNHLY and CDR2 as FYNNEI. The CDR3 sequence is 13 residues long. Turning to this clonotype: What it recognizes is unknown.

TCRdb ran MiXCR on the 5' RACE reads and lists one entry per CDR3 protein. The sample contains 450,000 to 650,000 distinct CDR3 sequences, approximately 10% of which appear only once. The donor group consisted entirely of healthy Caucasians. Study-wide results and caveats: Invariant MAIT and iNKT cells could partly confound zero-insertion analyses. Fewer insertions marked abundant cord blood beta clonotypes; young adult naive trended weakly, memory not at all.

The sample was also reused in another study, on yellow fever vaccine responses in identical twins.

The receptor's source is a woman aged 18-29 years in good health. This chain joins TRBV2 and TRBJ2-2, with TRBD1 as a possible D gene (6 bases). Material for sequencing was PBMCs. DNA for the CDR3: TGTGCCAGCAGGTGGACAGCCACCGGGGAGCTGTTTTTT. Its protein product is CASRWTATGELFF. The full variable domain, completed using reference TRBV2 and TRBJ2-2, is EPEVTQTPSHQVTQMGQEVILRCVPISNHLYFYWYRQILGQKVEFLVSFYNNEISEKSEIFDDQFSVERPDGSNFTLKIRSTKLEDSAMYFCASRWTATGELFFGEGSRLTVL.